This T cell receptor (beta chain) was documented in a study of CD8 T cells in Susac syndrome. Findings and caveats of the study: A relatively small number of individuals underwent TCR sequencing and HLA analysis.

The CDR3 runs 15 residues. V dropped 5 bases and J dropped 3 bases, with 17 bases sitting between them. Germline assignment: CDR1 SGHTA and CDR2 FQGNSA. Note on this clonotype: Its matching antigen is unknown.

Healthy donors served as the controls. They were matched for age and sex. TEMRA cells were FACS-enriched and CD8+ and CD4+ T cells negatively isolated. The RNA, about 0.5 to 1 ug, was put through reverse transcription using random hexamers. immunoSEQ multiplex PCR amplified TCR beta CDR3 across 54 Vbeta, 13 Jbeta. TCRdb fed the immunoSEQ multiplex PCR reads into MiXCR, producing one record per CDR3 protein. The sample yields some 120,000 distinct CDR3 sequences, around 96% seen once. The chain recombines TRBV7-2 with TRBJ2-7; D might be TRBD1 or TRBD2, each matching 5 bases. This receptor was identified in a human donor in good health. Material: CD4+ T cells from PBMCs. The CDR3 sequence: CASSLPRDRNYEQYF. The CDR3 coding sequence is TGTGCCAGCAGCCTCCCCCGGGACCGAAACTACGAGCAGTACTTC.